This T cell receptor beta chain appears in the sequencing data of a study of type 1 regulatory T cells. Looking at the study overall: T-allo10 is an in vitro-generated, Tr1-enriched CD4 T cell product specific for alloantigen. Notes on the study in general: Type 1 regulatory T cells had a more restricted TCR repertoire than non-type 1 regulatory T cells.

Each CDR3 protein gets one entry after TCRdb re-called the reads with MiXCR. Of about 39,000 distinct CDR3 sequences in the sample, roughly an eighth are singletons; the top ten hold around 7.5%. This clonotype was seen at least ten times. Its target is unknown. With V trimmed by 0 bases and J by 0 bases, 5 bases remained unmatched. Looked up from germline, CDR1 is SGHRS and CDR2 is YFSETQ. The CDR3 sequence is 16 residues long. This chain connects TRBV5-1 to TRBJ1-1, with 7 bases fitting TRBD1. Sequenced: cultured non-Tr1 T cells, either the whole culture or a sorted T cell fraction (not recorded which). This sequence was found in a human donor in good health. The CDR3: CASSLGDRDLNTEAFF. The CDR3 coding sequence is TGCGCCAGCAGCTTGGGAGACAGGGACTTGAACACTGAAGCTTTCTTT. Based on the CDR3 plus reference TRBV5-1 and TRBJ1-1, the full variable domain is KAGVTQTPRYLIKTRGQQVTLSCSPISGHRSVSWYQQTPGQGLQFLFEYFSETQRNKGNFPGRFSGRQFSNSRSEMNVSTLELGDSALYLCASSLGDRDLNTEAFFGQGTRLTVV.